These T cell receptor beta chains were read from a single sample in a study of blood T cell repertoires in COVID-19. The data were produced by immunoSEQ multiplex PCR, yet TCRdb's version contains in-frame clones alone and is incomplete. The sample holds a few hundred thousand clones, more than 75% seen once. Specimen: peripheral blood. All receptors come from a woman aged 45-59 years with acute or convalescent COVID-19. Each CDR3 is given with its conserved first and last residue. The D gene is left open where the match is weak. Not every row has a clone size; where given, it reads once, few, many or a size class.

CDR3: CASSKQQGSYNEQFF
DNA: TGTGCCAGTAGTAAGCAACAGGGGTCCTACAATGAGCAGTTCTTC
length: 15
V: TRBV19
D: TRBD1
size: NA
J: TRBJ2-1

CDR3: CASSRGQGLMGYTF
DNA: TGTGCCAGCAGTCGAGGACAGGGCCTCATGGGCTACACCTTC
length: 14
V: TRBV27
D: TRBD1
size: NA
J: TRBJ1-2

CDR3: CAWSVRRDQPQHF
DNA: TGTGCCTGGAGTGTACGAAGAGATCAGCCCCAGCATTTT
length: 13
V: TRBV30
D: NA
size: NA
J: TRBJ1-5

CDR3: CAWAADGAGAYNEQFF
DNA: TGTGCCTGGGCGGCCGACGGAGCGGGAGCCTACAATGAGCAGTTCTTC
length: 16
V: TRBV30
D: TRBD2
size: NA
J: TRBJ2-1

CDR3: CASSFQGENTEAFF
DNA: TGCGCCAGCAGCTTTCAGGGGGAGAACACTGAAGCTTTCTTT
length: 14
V: TRBV5-1
D: TRBD1
size: NA
J: TRBJ1-1

CDR3: CATSTGGDTQYF
DNA: TGTGCCACCAGTACGGGCGGGGATACGCAGTATTTT
length: 12
V: TRBV24-1
D: NA
size: once
J: TRBJ2-3

CDR3: CASSLADGELFF
DNA: TGTGCCAGCAGCTTGGCGGACGGGGAGCTGTTTTTT
length: 12
V: TRBV7-7
D: NA
size: NA
J: TRBJ2-2

CDR3: CASSQGDGTREKLFF
DNA: TGCGCCAGCAGCCAAGGAGACGGGACTCGTGAAAAACTGTTTTTT
length: 15
V: TRBV4-1
D: NA
size: NA
J: TRBJ1-4

CDR3: CASSPGTSLSRETQYF
DNA: TGTGCCAGCAGTCCAGGGACTAGTTTATCGCGAGAGACCCAGTACTTC
length: 16
V: TRBV27
D: TRBD2
size: NA
J: TRBJ2-5

CDR3: CASSQDQGRGTDTQYF
DNA: TGTGCCAGCAGCCAAGATCAGGGCCGTGGCACAGATACGCAGTATTTT
length: 16
V: TRBV14
D: NA
size: NA
J: TRBJ2-3

CDR3: CASSPLDSQETQYF
DNA: TGTGCCAGCTCACCGTTGGACAGTCAAGAGACCCAGTACTTC
length: 14
V: TRBV18
D: NA
size: NA
J: TRBJ2-5

CDR3: CASSLAPGLAYNEQFF
DNA: TGCGCCAGCAGCTTGGCCCCCGGACTAGCCTACAATGAGCAGTTCTTC
length: 16
V: TRBV5-1
D: TRBD2
size: NA
J: TRBJ2-1

CDR3: CASNPGGTSGSYEQYF
DNA: TGCGCCAGCAACCCAGGGGGGACTAGCGGCTCCTACGAGCAGTACTTC
length: 16
V: TRBV5-1
D: TRBD2
size: NA
J: TRBJ2-7

CDR3: CASSQLQGRRVNEQFF
DNA: TGTGCCAGCAGCCAACTACAGGGCCGCAGGGTCAATGAGCAGTTCTTC
length: 16
V: TRBV4-2
D: NA
size: NA
J: TRBJ2-1

CDR3: CASSLAAISGDNEQFF
DNA: TGTGCCAGCAGCTTAGCTGCAATTTCAGGGGACAATGAGCAGTTCTTC
length: 16
V: TRBV11-3
D: NA
size: NA
J: TRBJ2-1

CDR3: CASSHSQGSYEQYF
DNA: TGTGCCAGCAGCCATTCGCAGGGATCCTACGAGCAGTACTTC
length: 14
V: TRBV7-9
D: NA
size: NA
J: TRBJ2-7

CDR3: CASSFVSSPLHF
DNA: TGTGCCAGCAGTTTCGTCAGTTCACCCCTCCACTTT
length: 12
V: TRBV28
D: NA
size: NA
J: TRBJ1-6

CDR3: CASSVAPAYEQYF
DNA: TGTGCCAGCAGCGTAGCCCCCGCCTACGAGCAGTACTTC
length: 13
V: TRBV9
D: NA
size: once
J: TRBJ2-7

CDR3: CASSFIPGQPYSYEQYF
DNA: TGTGCCAGCAGTTTCATCCCGGGACAGCCCTACTCCTACGAGCAGTACTTC
length: 17
V: TRBV28
D: TRBD1
size: NA
J: TRBJ2-7

CDR3: CASSLEDRYQPQHF
DNA: TGTGCCAGCAGCTTAGAGGACAGGTATCAGCCCCAGCATTTT
length: 14
V: TRBV7-8
D: TRBD1
size: NA
J: TRBJ1-5

CDR3: CASSSLAGSYEQYF
DNA: TGTGCCAGCAGTTCACTAGCGGGATCCTACGAGCAGTACTTC
length: 14
V: TRBV27
D: TRBD2
size: NA
J: TRBJ2-7

CDR3: CASSLEGTNYGYTF
DNA: TGTGCCAGCAGTTTAGAGGGAACTAACTATGGCTACACCTTC
length: 14
V: TRBV28
D: NA
size: NA
J: TRBJ1-2

CDR3: CASRYLAGSTDTQYF
DNA: TGTGCCAGCAGATATCTAGCGGGGAGCACAGATACGCAGTATTTT
length: 15
V: TRBV5-4
D: TRBD2
size: NA
J: TRBJ2-3

CDR3: CAWSVRRGGSYEQYF
DNA: TGTGCCTGGAGTGTACGGAGAGGGGGCAGTTACGAGCAGTACTTC
length: 15
V: TRBV30
D: TRBD1
size: NA
J: TRBJ2-7

CDR3: CASSLDVAEDNEQFF
DNA: TGTGCCAGCAGCCTAGACGTAGCGGAGGACAATGAGCAGTTCTTC
length: 15
V: TRBV4-2
D: NA
size: NA
J: TRBJ2-1

CDR3: CASSQARDRGQDIQYF
DNA: TGTGCCAGCAGCCAAGCCCGGGACAGGGGGCAAGACATTCAGTACTTC
length: 16
V: TRBV4-2
D: TRBD1
size: NA
J: TRBJ2-4

CDR3: CSVVTRMNTEAFF
DNA: TGCAGCGTTGTGACACGTATGAACACTGAAGCTTTCTTT
length: 13
V: TRBV29-1
D: NA
size: NA
J: TRBJ1-1

CDR3: CAIEQGGQRSINEQFF
DNA: TGTGCCATCGAACAAGGTGGGCAGCGGAGCATCAATGAGCAGTTCTTC
length: 16
V: TRBV7-9
D: NA
size: NA
J: TRBJ2-1

CDR3: CASSLLGGGTEAFF
DNA: TGTGCCAGCAGCTTACTTGGGGGGGGGACTGAAGCTTTCTTT
length: 14
V: TRBV7-2
D: NA
size: NA
J: TRBJ1-1

CDR3: CATSRVPAGSATEAFF
DNA: TGTGCCACCAGCAGAGTACCGGCGGGGAGCGCGACTGAAGCTTTCTTT
length: 16
V: TRBV15
D: NA
size: NA
J: TRBJ1-1

CDR3: CASRYTGSSANEQFF
DNA: TGCGCCAGCAGATATACCGGGTCTTCAGCCAATGAGCAGTTCTTC
length: 15
V: TRBV5-1
D: NA
size: NA
J: TRBJ2-1

CDR3: CASSQGTSGRISYEQYF
DNA: TGCGCCAGCAGCCAAGGTACAAGCGGGAGGATATCCTACGAGCAGTACTTC
length: 17
V: TRBV4-3
D: TRBD2
size: NA
J: TRBJ2-7

CDR3: CASSVVGGLAGAPDTQYF
DNA: TGTGCCAGCAGCGTAGTAGGGGGCCTAGCGGGAGCCCCAGATACGCAGTATTTT
length: 18
V: TRBV9
D: TRBD2
size: NA
J: TRBJ2-3

CDR3: CASSLGSRQFF
DNA: TGTGCCAGCAGTTTGGGCAGTCGGCAGTTCTTC
length: 11
V: TRBV28
D: NA
size: NA
J: TRBJ2-1

CDR3: CASSLRGAGGPHEQYF
DNA: TGTGCCAGCAGTTTACGTGGAGCGGGAGGGCCCCACGAGCAGTACTTC
length: 16
V: TRBV28
D: TRBD2
size: NA
J: TRBJ2-7

CDR3: CATRLGGGGIANTGELFF
DNA: TGTGCCACCAGACTCGGCGGTGGGGGGATCGCGAACACCGGGGAGCTGTTTTTT
length: 18
V: TRBV27
D: NA
size: NA
J: TRBJ2-2

CDR3: CASTAGREGTEAFF
DNA: TGTGCCAGCACCGCCGGGAGGGAGGGCACTGAAGCTTTCTTT
length: 14
V: TRBV11-2
D: NA
size: once
J: TRBJ1-1

CDR3: CASSFGTGYNEQFF
DNA: TGTGCCAGCAGCTTCGGGACAGGCTACAATGAGCAGTTCTTC
length: 14
V: TRBV7-6
D: TRBD1
size: NA
J: TRBJ2-1

CDR3: CASLNPGGGNYGYTF
DNA: TGTGCCAGCCTGAACCCAGGGGGCGGTAACTATGGCTACACCTTC
length: 15
V: TRBV6-5
D: TRBD1
size: once
J: TRBJ1-2

CDR3: CASGTSGRTYTGELFF
DNA: TGTGCTTCCGGGACTAGCGGGAGGACTTACACCGGGGAGCTGTTTTTT
length: 16
V: TRBV19
D: TRBD2
size: NA
J: TRBJ2-2

CDR3: CASSSRQPQHF
DNA: TGTGCCAGCAGTTCGAGACAGCCCCAGCATTTT
length: 11
V: TRBV28
D: NA
size: NA
J: TRBJ1-5

CDR3: CASSQVSGQGYEQYF
DNA: TGTGCCAGCAGCCAAGTTAGCGGCCAGGGCTACGAGCAGTACTTC
length: 15
V: TRBV3-1/TRBV3-2
D: NA
size: NA
J: TRBJ2-7

CDR3: CASSLGRLADNEQFF
DNA: TGTGCCAGCAGCTTAGGCAGGCTAGCGGACAATGAGCAGTTCTTC
length: 15
V: TRBV11-2
D: TRBD2
size: NA
J: TRBJ2-1

CDR3: CATSRTQTETNEKLFF
DNA: TGTGCCACCAGCAGGACTCAGACGGAAACTAATGAAAAACTGTTTTTT
length: 16
V: TRBV15
D: NA
size: NA
J: TRBJ1-4

CDR3: CASSLAPRDTEAFF
DNA: TGTGCCAGCAGCTTGGCCCCCCGGGACACTGAAGCTTTCTTT
length: 14
V: TRBV5-6
D: NA
size: few
J: TRBJ1-1

CDR3: CASSQPEWESGTDTQYF
DNA: TGTGCCAGCAGCCAACCTGAGTGGGAGTCTGGCACAGATACGCAGTATTTT
length: 17
V: TRBV14
D: NA
size: NA
J: TRBJ2-3

CDR3: CASSILQGNEQFF
DNA: TGTGCCAGTAGTATCTTACAGGGTAATGAGCAGTTCTTC
length: 13
V: TRBV19
D: NA
size: NA
J: TRBJ2-1

CDR3: CASSETEGRAEAFF
DNA: TGTGCCAGCAGTGAAACGGAGGGGAGGGCTGAAGCTTTCTTT
length: 14
V: TRBV2
D: NA
size: NA
J: TRBJ1-1

CDR3: CATSDPGLAGYNEQFF
DNA: TGTGCCACCAGTGACCCGGGACTAGCGGGTTACAATGAGCAGTTCTTC
length: 16
V: TRBV24-1
D: TRBD2
size: few
J: TRBJ2-1

CDR3: CASSQGLAAFYNEQFF
DNA: TGTGCCAGCAGCCAGGGACTAGCGGCTTTCTACAATGAGCAGTTCTTC
length: 16
V: TRBV3-1/TRBV3-2
D: TRBD2
size: NA
J: TRBJ2-1

CDR3: CASSGPGKWQYF
DNA: TGTGCCAGCAGCGGTCCGGGAAAATGGCAGTATTTT
length: 12
V: TRBV7-8
D: NA
size: NA
J: TRBJ2-3

CDR3: CASSLTGTGSYEQYF
DNA: TGTGCCAGCAGCTTAACCGGGACAGGGTCCTACGAGCAGTACTTC
length: 15
V: TRBV9
D: TRBD1
size: NA
J: TRBJ2-7

CDR3: CASSLMGGPAFF
DNA: TGTGCCAGCAGCTTAATGGGGGGACCAGCTTTCTTT
length: 12
V: TRBV7-3
D: NA
size: NA
J: TRBJ1-1

CDR3: CASSLGGVADSPLHF
DNA: TGTGCCAGCAGTTTAGGGGGGGTGGCTGATTCACCCCTCCACTTT
length: 15
V: TRBV28
D: NA
size: NA
J: TRBJ1-6

CDR3: CASSPRGANYGYTF
DNA: TGTGCCAGCAGTCCCAGAGGAGCTAACTATGGCTACACCTTC
length: 14
V: TRBV27
D: NA
size: NA
J: TRBJ1-2

CDR3: CASSSQGGEDIQYF
DNA: TGTGCCAGCAGCTCTCAAGGGGGGGAGGACATTCAGTACTTC
length: 14
V: TRBV7-2
D: NA
size: NA
J: TRBJ2-4

CDR3: CAWSRMEQPQHF
DNA: TGTGCCTGGAGTCGGATGGAGCAGCCCCAGCATTTT
length: 12
V: TRBV30
D: NA
size: NA
J: TRBJ1-5

CDR3: CASSPPLGSGRSYEQYF
DNA: TGTGCCAGCAGCCCTCCCCTTGGGAGCGGGAGATCCTACGAGCAGTACTTC
length: 17
V: TRBV7-9
D: TRBD2
size: NA
J: TRBJ2-7